Detailed here is one T cell receptor (beta chain). The data belong to a study of cytomegalovirus exposure and HLA in healthy donors. This CDR3 spans 11 amino acids. V was cut by 8 bases and J by 2 bases, with 6 bases left in between. The germline V gene encodes CDR1 MNHEY and CDR2 SMNVEV (reference sequence). 60 Vbeta and 13 Jbeta primers were used in PCR. The assay was immunoSEQ multiplex PCR, and TCRdb's table has in-frame clones only and misses some. Among about 200,000 clones listed, 80% to 90% were seen once. The sample taken for sequencing was PBMCs. This TCR came from a man younger than 40 in good health and CMV-seronegative. This chain joins TRBV27 and TRBJ2-5; D uncertain. The CDR3 DNA follows: TGTGCCAGCGGCCAGCAAGAGACCCAGTACTTC. As protein: CASGQQETQYF.